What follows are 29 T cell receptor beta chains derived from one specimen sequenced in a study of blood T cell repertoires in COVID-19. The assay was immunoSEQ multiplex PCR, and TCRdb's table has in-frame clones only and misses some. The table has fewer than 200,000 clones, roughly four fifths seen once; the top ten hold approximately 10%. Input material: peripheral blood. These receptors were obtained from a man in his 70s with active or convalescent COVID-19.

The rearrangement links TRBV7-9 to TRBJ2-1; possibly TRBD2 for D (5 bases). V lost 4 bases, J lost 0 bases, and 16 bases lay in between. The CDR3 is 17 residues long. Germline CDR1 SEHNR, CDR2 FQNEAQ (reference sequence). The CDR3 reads CASSSGLFGDSYNEQFF. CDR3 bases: TGTGCCAGCAGCTCAGGTCTGTTCGGGGACTCCTACAATGAGCAGTTCTTC.

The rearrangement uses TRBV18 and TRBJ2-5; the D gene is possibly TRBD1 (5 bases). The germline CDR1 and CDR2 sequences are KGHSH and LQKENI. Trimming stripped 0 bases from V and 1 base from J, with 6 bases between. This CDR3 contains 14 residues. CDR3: CASSPPDSQETQYF. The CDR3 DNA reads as TGTGCCAGCTCACCACCTGACAGCCAAGAGACCCAGTACTTC. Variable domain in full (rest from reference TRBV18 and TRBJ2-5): NAGVMQNPRHLVRRRGQEARLRCSPMKGHSHVYWYRQLPEEGLKFMVYLQKENIIDESGMPKERFSAEFPKEGPSILRIQQVVRGDSAAYFCASSPPDSQETQYFGPGTRLLVL.

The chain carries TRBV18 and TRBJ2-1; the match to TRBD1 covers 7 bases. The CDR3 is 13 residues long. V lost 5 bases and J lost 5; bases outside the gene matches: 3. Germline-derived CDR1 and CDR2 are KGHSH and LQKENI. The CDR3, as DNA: TGTGCCAGCTCATCGGGACAGAACAATGAGCAGTTCTTC. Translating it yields CASSSGQNNEQFF.

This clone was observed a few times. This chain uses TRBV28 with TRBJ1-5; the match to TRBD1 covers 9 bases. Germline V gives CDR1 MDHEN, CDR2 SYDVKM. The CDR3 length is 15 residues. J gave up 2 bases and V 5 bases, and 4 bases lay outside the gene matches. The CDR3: CASSQDRGGNQPQHF. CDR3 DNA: TGTGCCAGCAGTCAGGACAGGGGTGGCAATCAGCCCCAGCATTTT.

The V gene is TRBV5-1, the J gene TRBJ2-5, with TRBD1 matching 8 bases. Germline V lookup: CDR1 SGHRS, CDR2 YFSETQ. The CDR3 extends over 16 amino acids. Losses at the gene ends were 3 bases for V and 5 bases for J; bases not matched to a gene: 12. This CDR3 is CASSSGNQGALETQYF. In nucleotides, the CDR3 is TGCGCCAGCAGCTCGGGAAACCAGGGGGCCTTGGAGACCCAGTACTTC. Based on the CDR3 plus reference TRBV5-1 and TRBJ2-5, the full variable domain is KAGVTQTPRYLIKTRGQQVTLSCSPISGHRSVSWYQQTPGQGLQFLFEYFSETQRNKGNFPGRFSGRQFSNSRSEMNVSTLELGDSALYLCASSSGNQGALETQYFGPGTRLLVL.

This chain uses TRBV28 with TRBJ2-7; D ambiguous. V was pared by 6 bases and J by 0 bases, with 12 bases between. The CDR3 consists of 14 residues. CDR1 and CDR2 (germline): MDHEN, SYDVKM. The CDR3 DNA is TGTGCCAGCAGGGTCCCTGGGCACTCCTACGAGCAGTACTTC. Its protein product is CASRVPGHSYEQYF.

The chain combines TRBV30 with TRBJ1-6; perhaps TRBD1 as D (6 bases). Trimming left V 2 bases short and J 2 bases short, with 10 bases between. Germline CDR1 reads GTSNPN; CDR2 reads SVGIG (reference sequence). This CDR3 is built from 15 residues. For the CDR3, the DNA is TGTGCCTGGAGTCACAGGACAGCCTATAATTCACCCCTCCACTTT. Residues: CAWSHRTAYNSPLHF.

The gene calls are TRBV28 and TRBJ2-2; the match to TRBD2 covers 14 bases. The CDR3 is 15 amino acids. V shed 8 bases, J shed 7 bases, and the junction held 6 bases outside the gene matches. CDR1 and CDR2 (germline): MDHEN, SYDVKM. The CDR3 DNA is TGTGCCAGCCTCAGACTAGCGGGAGGGGTCGGGGAGCTGTTTTTT. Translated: CASLRLAGGVGELFF.

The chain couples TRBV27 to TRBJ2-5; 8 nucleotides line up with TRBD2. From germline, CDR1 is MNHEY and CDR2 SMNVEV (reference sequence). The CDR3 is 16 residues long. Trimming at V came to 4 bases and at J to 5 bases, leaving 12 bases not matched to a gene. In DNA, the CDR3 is TGTGCCAGCAGTTGGGGACGCGGGAGGCCGCCGGAGACCCAGTACTTC. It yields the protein CASSWGRGRPPETQYF.

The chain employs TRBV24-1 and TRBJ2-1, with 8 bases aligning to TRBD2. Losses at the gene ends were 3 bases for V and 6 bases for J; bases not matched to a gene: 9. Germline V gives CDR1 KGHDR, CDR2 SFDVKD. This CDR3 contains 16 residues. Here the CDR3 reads CATSDPSGSILNEQFF. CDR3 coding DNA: TGTGCCACCAGTGATCCGAGCGGGAGTATCCTCAATGAGCAGTTCTTC.

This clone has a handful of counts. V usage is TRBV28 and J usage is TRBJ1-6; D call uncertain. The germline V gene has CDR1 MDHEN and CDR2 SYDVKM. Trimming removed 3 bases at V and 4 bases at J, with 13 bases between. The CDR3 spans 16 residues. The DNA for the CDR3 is TGTGCCAGCAGTTTGGTCCCAAGGACTTATAATTCACCCCTCCACTTT. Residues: CASSLVPRTYNSPLHF.

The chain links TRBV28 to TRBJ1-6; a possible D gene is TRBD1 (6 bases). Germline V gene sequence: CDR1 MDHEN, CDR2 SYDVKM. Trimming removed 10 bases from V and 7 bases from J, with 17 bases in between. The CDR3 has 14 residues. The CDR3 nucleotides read TGTGCCACCCCAGGTGGACAGCCAAATTCACCCCTCCACTTT. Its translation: CATPGGQPNSPLHF.

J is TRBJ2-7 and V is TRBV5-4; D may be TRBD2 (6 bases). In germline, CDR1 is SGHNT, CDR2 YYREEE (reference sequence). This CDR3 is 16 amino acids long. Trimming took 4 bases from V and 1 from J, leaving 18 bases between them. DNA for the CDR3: TGTGCCAGCAGCCCGCCCGAGGGGACTGGGTCCTACGAGCAGTACTTC. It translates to CASSPPEGTGSYEQYF.

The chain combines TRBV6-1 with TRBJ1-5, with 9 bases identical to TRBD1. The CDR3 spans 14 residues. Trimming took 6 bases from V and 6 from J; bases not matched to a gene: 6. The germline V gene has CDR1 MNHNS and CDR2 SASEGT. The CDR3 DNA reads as TGTGCCAGCAGAAGACAGGGGGGCTCTCAGCCCCAGCATTTT. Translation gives CASRRQGGSQPQHF.

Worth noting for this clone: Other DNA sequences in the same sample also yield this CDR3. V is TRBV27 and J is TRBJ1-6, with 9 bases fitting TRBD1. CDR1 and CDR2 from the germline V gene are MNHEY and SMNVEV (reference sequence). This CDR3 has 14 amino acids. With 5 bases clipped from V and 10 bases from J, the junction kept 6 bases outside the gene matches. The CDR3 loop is CASSPDRGRSPLHF. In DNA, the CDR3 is TGTGCCAGCAGTCCGGACAGGGGAAGGTCACCCCTCCACTTT.

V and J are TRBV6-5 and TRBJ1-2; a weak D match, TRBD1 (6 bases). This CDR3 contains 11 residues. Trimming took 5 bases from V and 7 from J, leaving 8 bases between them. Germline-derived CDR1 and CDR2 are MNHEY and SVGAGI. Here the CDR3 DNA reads TGTGCCAGCAGTCGAGGGGGTGGCTACACCTTC. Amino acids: CASSRGGGYTF.

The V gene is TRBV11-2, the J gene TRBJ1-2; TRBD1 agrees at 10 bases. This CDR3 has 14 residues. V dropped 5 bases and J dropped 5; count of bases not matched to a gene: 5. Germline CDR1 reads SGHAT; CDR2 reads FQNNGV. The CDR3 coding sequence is TGTGCCAGCAGCCCCGGGACAGGGGTGTATGGCTACACCTTC. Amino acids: CASSPGTGVYGYTF. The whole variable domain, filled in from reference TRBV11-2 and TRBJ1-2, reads EAGVAQSPRYKIIEKRQSVAFWCNPISGHATLYWYQQILGQGPKLLIQFQNNGVVDDSQLPKDRFSAERLKGVDSTLKIQPAKLEDSAVYLCASSPGTGVYGYTFGSGTRLTVV.

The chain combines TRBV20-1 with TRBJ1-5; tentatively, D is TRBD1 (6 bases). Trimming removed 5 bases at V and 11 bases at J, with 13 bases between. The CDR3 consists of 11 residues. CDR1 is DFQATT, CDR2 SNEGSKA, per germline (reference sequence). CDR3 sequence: CSASPQGTQHF. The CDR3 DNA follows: TGCAGTGCTTCCCCCCAGGGGACCCAGCATTTT.

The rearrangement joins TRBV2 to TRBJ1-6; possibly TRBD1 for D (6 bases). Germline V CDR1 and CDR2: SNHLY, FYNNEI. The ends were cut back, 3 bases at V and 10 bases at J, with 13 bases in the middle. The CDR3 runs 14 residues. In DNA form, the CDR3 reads TGTGCCAGCAGTGATCGTGTCAGGGGATCACCCCTCCACTTT. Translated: CASSDRVRGSPLHF.

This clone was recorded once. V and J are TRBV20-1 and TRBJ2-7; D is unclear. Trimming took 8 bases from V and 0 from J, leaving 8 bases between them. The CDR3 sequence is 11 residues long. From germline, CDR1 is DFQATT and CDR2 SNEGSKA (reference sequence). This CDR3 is CSLRSSYEQYF. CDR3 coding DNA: TGCAGTCTGAGGAGCTCCTACGAGCAGTACTTC.

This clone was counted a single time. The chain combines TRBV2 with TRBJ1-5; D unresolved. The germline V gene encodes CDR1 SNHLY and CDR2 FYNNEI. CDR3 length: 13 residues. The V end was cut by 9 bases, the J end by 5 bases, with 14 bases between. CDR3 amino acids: CASTILNHQPQHF. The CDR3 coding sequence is TGTGCCAGTACAATTCTCAATCATCAGCCCCAGCATTTT.

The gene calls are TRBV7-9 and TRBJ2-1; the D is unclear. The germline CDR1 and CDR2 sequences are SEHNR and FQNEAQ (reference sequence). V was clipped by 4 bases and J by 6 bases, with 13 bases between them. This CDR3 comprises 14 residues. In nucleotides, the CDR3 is TGTGCCAGCAGCTCGCCCGTTACCAGCAATGAGCAGTTCTTC. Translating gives CASSSPVTSNEQFF.

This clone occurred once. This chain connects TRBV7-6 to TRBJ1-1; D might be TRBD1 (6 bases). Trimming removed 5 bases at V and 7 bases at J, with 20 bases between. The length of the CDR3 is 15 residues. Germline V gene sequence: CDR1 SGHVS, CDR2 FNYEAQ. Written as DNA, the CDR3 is TGTGCCAGCAGCCACAGACAGGTAGCAGGGAGTGAAGCTTTCTTT. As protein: CASSHRQVAGSEAFF.

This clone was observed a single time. As DNA, the CDR3 is TGTGCCAGCAGCTTGGGGACAGGGAACTATGGCTACACCTTC. Translated, it gives CASSLGTGNYGYTF. The chain employs TRBV5-4 and TRBJ1-2, with 8 bases aligning to TRBD1. With V trimmed by 0 bases and J by 2 bases, 0 bases remained unmatched. Germline assignment: CDR1 SGHNT and CDR2 YYREEE (reference sequence). The CDR3 covers 14 residues.

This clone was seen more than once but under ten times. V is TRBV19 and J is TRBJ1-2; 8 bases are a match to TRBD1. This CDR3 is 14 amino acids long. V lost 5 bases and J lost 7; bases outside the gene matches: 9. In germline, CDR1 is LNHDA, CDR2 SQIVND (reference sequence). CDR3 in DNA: TGTGCCAGTAGTGGACAGGGAGAATTCGGTGGCTACACCTTC. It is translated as CASSGQGEFGGYTF.

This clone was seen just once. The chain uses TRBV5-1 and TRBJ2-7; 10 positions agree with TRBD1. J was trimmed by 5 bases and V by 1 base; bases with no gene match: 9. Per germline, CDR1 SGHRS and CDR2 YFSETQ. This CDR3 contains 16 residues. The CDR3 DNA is TGCGCCAGCAGCTTGCCCAACCTGGACAGGGGGGACGAGCAGTACTTC. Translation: CASSLPNLDRGDEQYF.

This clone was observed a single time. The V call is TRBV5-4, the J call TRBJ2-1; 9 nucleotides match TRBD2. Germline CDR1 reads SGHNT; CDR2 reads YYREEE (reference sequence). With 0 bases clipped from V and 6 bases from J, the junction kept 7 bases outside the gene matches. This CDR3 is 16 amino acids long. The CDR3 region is CASSLVGSGRLNEQFF. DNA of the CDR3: TGTGCCAGCAGCTTGGTTGGTAGCGGGAGACTCAATGAGCAGTTCTTC.

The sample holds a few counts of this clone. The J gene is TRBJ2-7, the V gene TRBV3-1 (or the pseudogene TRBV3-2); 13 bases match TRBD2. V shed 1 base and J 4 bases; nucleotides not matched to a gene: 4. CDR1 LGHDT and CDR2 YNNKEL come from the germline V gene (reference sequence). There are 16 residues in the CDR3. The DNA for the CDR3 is TGTGCCAGCAGCCAAGCGGGACTAGCGGGAATTTACGAGCAGTACTTC. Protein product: CASSQAGLAGIYEQYF.

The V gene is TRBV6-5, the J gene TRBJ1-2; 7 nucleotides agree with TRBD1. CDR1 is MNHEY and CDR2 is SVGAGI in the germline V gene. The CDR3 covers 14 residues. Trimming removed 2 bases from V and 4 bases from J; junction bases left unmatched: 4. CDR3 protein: CASSYGQGGYGYTF. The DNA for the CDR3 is TGTGCCAGCAGTTACGGTCAGGGGGGCTATGGCTACACCTTC.